This is a list of T cell receptor beta chains from one sample in a study of CD8+CD57+ T cells in acquired aplastic anemia. TCRdb passed the reads through MiXCR, listing each CDR3 protein once. The table shows under 350,000 distinct CDR3 sequences, with about 50% occurring only once. The specimen was sorted CD4+, CD8+, or CD8+CD57+ T cells (not recorded which) from PBMCs. Receptor source: a human donor with aplastic anemia. Both conserved end residues are part of each CDR3. D genes are given only for firm matches. Only some rows state a clone size, as once, few, many or a class for expanded clones.

TGTGCCATCAGCACCATAACAGGGTCAGACTATGGCTACACCTTC	CAISTITGSDYGYTF	NA	TRBJ1-2	NA	TRBV10-3
TGTGCCAGCAGCTTACTAAACTACGAGCAGTACTTC	CASSLLNYEQYF	NA	TRBJ2-7	NA	TRBV7-9
TGTGCCAGCAGGGTGGGAGGGGGCGCGTCTGGGGCCAACGTCCTGACTTTC	CASRVGGGASGANVLTF	NA	TRBJ2-6	many	TRBV7-9
TGTGCCAGCAGCCCGGGGTTGACTAGCGTACAAGGGACCCAGTACTTC	CASSPGLTSVQGTQYF	TRBD2	TRBJ2-5	NA	TRBV7-9
TGTGCCAGCAGTTACTCGGAGGGGGGTGGAGATACGCAGTATTTT	CASSYSEGGGDTQYF	NA	TRBJ2-3	many	TRBV6-5
TGTGCCAGCAGCTTAGCGCTCTCATTTCGTCATCAGCCCCAGCATTTT	CASSLALSFRHQPQHF	NA	TRBJ1-5	many	TRBV7-8
TGTGCCAGCAGTTTCGACTCCTACAATGAGCAGTTCTTC	CASSFDSYNEQFF	NA	TRBJ2-1	many	TRBV7-8
TGCGCCAGCAGCCCTAGCGGGAGGCCAGATACGCAGTATCAGCCCCAGCATTTT	CASSPSGRPDTQYQPQHF	NA	TRBJ1-5	NA	TRBV10-1
TGTGTCATCAGAACTTCCACCGGGGAGCTGTTTTTT	CVIRTSTGELFF	NA	TRBJ2-2	NA	TRBV10-3
TGTGCCAGCAGCTCCAGAGGGAACACTGAAGCTTTCTTT	CASSSRGNTEAFF	NA	TRBJ1-1	many	TRBV7-8
TGTGCCAGCAGTGAACTTAGGGTTGAGAATGAAAAACTGTTTTTT	CASSELRVENEKLFF	NA	TRBJ1-4	many	TRBV2
TGTGCTAGTGGTTTAGCCGGGACGGCCTCCTACGAGCAGTACTTC	CASGLAGTASYEQYF	NA	TRBJ2-7	NA	TRBV12-3/TRBV12-4
TGTGCCAGCATCTCAGTGGTGGGGGGGTACAATGAGCAGTTCTTC	CASISVVGGYNEQFF	TRBD2	TRBJ2-1	many	TRBV7-9
TGCAGTGCTAGGGTTATGGACAGGGACTACGAGCAGTACTTC	CSARVMDRDYEQYF	TRBD1	TRBJ2-7	NA	TRBV20-1
TGTGCCAGCAGTTACGGAGGGGGCGACAATTCACCCCTCCACTTT	CASSYGGGDNSPLHF	TRBD1	TRBJ1-6	many	TRBV6-6
TGTGCCAGCAGTCCCCGACAGATGGCAGATACGCAGTATTTT	CASSPRQMADTQYF	NA	TRBJ2-3	NA	TRBV12-3/TRBV12-4
TGTGCCAGCAGTATCCGGGACAGGGTGGAGGCTTTCTTT	CASSIRDRVEAFF	TRBD1	TRBJ1-1	many	TRBV25-1
TGTGCCAGCAGCCGTCGGGATGTGACAGATACGCAGTATTTT	CASSRRDVTDTQYF	NA	TRBJ2-3	many	TRBV6-1
TGTGCCATCAGGAATCGTGGCTCCTACAATGAGCAGTTCTTC	CAIRNRGSYNEQFF	NA	TRBJ2-1	NA	TRBV10-3
TGCAGTGCCAGCTGGCGCGGGGAGTGGGGGGAGCAGTACTTC	CSASWRGEWGEQYF	NA	TRBJ2-7	NA	TRBV20-1
TGCAGCGTGGGGGTAGAGAACGTGGCTTTCTTT	CSVGVENVAFF	NA	TRBJ1-1	few	TRBV29-1